This TCR beta chain stems from a study of T cell repertoires in cytomegalovirus infection. Study at large: In public TCR beta signatures, there were indications of both CMV infection and matching HLA type.

TCRdb recomputed calls from the reads with MiXCR, one row per CDR3 protein. There are about 530,000 distinct CDR3 sequences in the sample; around a quarter occur only once, and less than 15% lies in the top ten. Whole-study findings and limits: The response measured ex vivo was dominated by TCR beta clonotypes (HLA-C-restricted and CMV-specific).

CDR1 and CDR2 (germline): MNHEY, SVGEGT. V was cut by 5 bases and J by 0 bases, with 11 bases left in between. CDR3 size: 14 residues. This clonotype came up a few times. Antigen unknown. This chain links TRBV6-2 or TRBV6-3 with TRBJ2-7; weak D call: TRBD2 (5 bases). Sample: PBMCs. The clonotype originates from a human donor in good health (CMV status not recorded). Some clones in this sample may be carry-over from other donors' samples. CDR3 protein: CASSTRRHSYEQYF. The CDR3 DNA reads TGTGCCAGCAGTACCAGGAGGCACTCCTACGAGCAGTACTTC.